This passage covers 12 T cell receptor beta chains from one sample sequenced in a study of shared clonotypes between healthy human individuals. Data came from immunoSEQ multiplex PCR; TCRdb stores just in-frame clones and leaves some out. Of over 1.4 million clones listed, around 95% are singletons. Sequencing was carried out using naive CD4+ T cells sorted from blood. Subset: CD45RA+ positively selected. The receptors come from a man aged 30-40 years in good health.

This clone has only a few counts. V gene TRBV5-1 combines with J gene TRBJ2-1; 9 bases are a match to TRBD1. The germline gives CDR1 SGHRS, CDR2 YFSETQ. J gave up 4 bases and V 4 bases, and 6 bases lay outside the gene matches. This CDR3 comprises 15 residues. The CDR3 reads CASSEGTGRYNEQFF. The CDR3 nucleotides are TGCGCCAGCAGCGAGGGGACAGGGAGGTACAATGAGCAGTTCTTC.

This chain connects TRBV30 to TRBJ2-7, with TRBD1 as a possible D gene (5 bases). V was clipped by 5 bases and J by 6 bases, with 14 bases between them. CDR1 is GTSNPN and CDR2 is SVGIG in the germline V gene (reference sequence). The CDR3 is 12 amino acids. The CDR3: CAWSGFAGEQYF. The DNA for the CDR3 is TGTGCCTGGTCAGGGTTCGCTGGCGAGCAGTACTTC.

The J gene is TRBJ1-1, the V gene TRBV10-3; 9 positions match TRBD1. Trimming cost V 4 bases and J 7 bases; bases outside gene matches: 4. This CDR3 comprises 13 residues. CDR1 and CDR2 (germline): ENHRY, SYGVKD. CDR3 sequence reads: CAISGDRGDEAFF. CDR3 nucleotide sequence: TGTGCCATCAGTGGAGACAGGGGGGATGAAGCTTTCTTT.

This chain connects TRBV7-9 to TRBJ2-2, with 9 bases fitting TRBD2. The V gene's germline CDR1 is SEHNR and CDR2 FQNEAQ (reference sequence). Trimming took 5 bases from V and 3 from J; bases not matched to a gene: 4. The length of the CDR3 is 15 residues. The CDR3 protein is CASSPSGRYTGELFF. The CDR3, as DNA: TGTGCCAGCAGCCCCAGCGGGAGGTACACCGGGGAGCTGTTTTTT.

The chain joins TRBV9 to TRBJ2-7; D not resolved. This CDR3 comprises 14 residues. CDR1 and CDR2 (germline): SGDLS, YYNGEE. V was clipped by 2 bases and J by 0 bases, with 9 bases between them. CDR3 sequence: CASSVSFTSYEQYF. Written as DNA, the CDR3 is TGTGCCAGCAGCGTGAGTTTCACCTCCTACGAGCAGTACTTC.

This clone was seen a single time. DNA of the CDR3: TGTGCCAGCAGCTATTACAATGAGCAGTTCTTC. This gives the protein CASSYYNEQFF. The V and J genes are TRBV7-6 and TRBJ2-1; D is unclear. CDR3 length equals 11 residues. CDR1 SGHVS and CDR2 FNYEAQ come from the germline V gene. Deletions cut 4 bases from V and 4 bases from J, with 2 bases between.

The CDR3 loop is CASSTQGIPTDTQYF. CDR3 nucleotide sequence: TGTGCCAGTAGTACACAGGGTATCCCGACAGATACGCAGTATTTT. J is TRBJ2-3 and V is TRBV19, with D possibly TRBD1 on 6 matching bases. This CDR3 region has 15 residues. V lost 4 bases and J 3 bases, leaving 14 bases between the germline ends. The germline CDR1 and CDR2 sequences are LNHDA and SQIVND (reference sequence).

J is TRBJ2-7 and V is TRBV11-2, with 7 bases that match TRBD1. The V segment lost 3 bases and the J segment 0 bases; nucleotides outside the gene matches: 2. There are 14 residues in the CDR3. The germline CDR1 and CDR2 sequences are SGHAT and FQNNGV. CDR3 sequence: CASSFGTASYEQYF. CDR3 sequence (DNA): TGTGCCAGCAGCTTCGGGACAGCCTCCTACGAGCAGTACTTC.

The CDR3 protein is CASSPGPNTEAFF. The DNA for the CDR3 is TGTGCCAGCAGCCCTGGACCGAACACTGAAGCTTTCTTT. The chain has TRBV5-4 and TRBJ1-1; D ambiguous. The V and J ends lost 4 bases and 1 base respectively, with 8 bases between them. The CDR3 loop spans 13 amino acids. The V gene's germline CDR1 is SGHNT and CDR2 YYREEE (reference sequence).

The chain recombines TRBV18 with TRBJ1-4; 8 bases are shared with TRBD1. Germline CDR1 KGHSH, CDR2 LQKENI. Unmatched junction bases numbered 8, after V lost 5 bases and J lost 0 bases. CDR3 length: 17 residues. For the CDR3, the DNA is TGTGCCAGCTCAAAGCAGGGGGCCATCGCAACTAATGAAAAACTGTTTTTT. Translating it yields CASSKQGAIATNEKLFF. Looking up the rest from reference TRBV18 and TRBJ1-4 gives the full variable domain: NAGVMQNPRHLVRRRGQEARLRCSPMKGHSHVYWYRQLPEEGLKFMVYLQKENIIDESGMPKERFSAEFPKEGPSILRIQQVVRGDSAAYFCASSKQGAIATNEKLFFGSGTQLSVL.

This rearrangement joins TRBV21-1 to TRBJ2-1; TRBD2 is the table's D call and was not checked against the DNA. TRBV21-1 is deemed a pseudogene. CDR3 length: 22 residues. CDR3 nucleotide sequence: TGTGCCAGCAGCAAAGACGGGAGTGACAGTGGCGACCGACAATTCCTCTACAATGAGCAGTTCTTC. This codes for CASSKDGSDSGDRQFLYNEQFF.

The gene calls are TRBV28 and TRBJ2-4; TRBD2 matches 14 bases. The CDR3 loop spans 19 amino acids. The V and J ends lost 7 bases and 3 bases, in that order; junction bases with no gene match: 14. Germline CDR1 is MDHEN and CDR2 is SYDVKM. The CDR3 protein is CASKLMGLAGEGGKNIQYF. The CDR3 region has the DNA TGTGCCAGCAAACTTATGGGACTAGCGGGAGAAGGTGGCAAAAACATTCAGTACTTC.